These 6 T cell receptor beta chains originate from one sample sequenced in a study of T cell responses to AZD1222 COVID-19 vaccine. Measured with immunoSEQ multiplex PCR; TCRdb has only the in-frame clones, and not every one. The sample has just under 90,000 clones, just over 85% seen once. The sequenced sample was peripheral blood, obtained on day 0 of MenACWY control vaccination. Receptors were obtained from an adult in good health.

V and J are TRBV9 and TRBJ2-1; TRBD2 aligns across 13 bases. V shed 4 bases and J 10 bases; nucleotides not matched to a gene: 5. CDR1 is SGDLS and CDR2 is YYNGEE in the germline V gene. The CDR3 extends over 14 amino acids. CDR3 protein: CASSNGTSGEEQFF. DNA of the CDR3: TGTGCCAGCAGCAACGGGACTAGCGGGGAAGAGCAGTTCTTC.

The chain is built from TRBV30 and TRBJ2-2, with D unresolved. V was clipped by 0 bases and J by 0 bases, with 5 bases between them. The germline CDR1 and CDR2 sequences are GTSNPN and SVGIG (reference sequence). The CDR3 consists of 14 residues. CDR3 amino acids: CAWSVLTNTGELFF. The CDR3 region has the DNA TGTGCCTGGAGTGTACTCACGAACACCGGGGAGCTGTTTTTT.

The CDR3 DNA reads as TGTGCCAGCAGTCAGGGGGCATACGAGCAGTACTTC. Encoded protein: CASSQGAYEQYF. The V gene is TRBV27, the J gene TRBJ2-7, with 8 bases aligning to TRBD1. This CDR3 comprises 12 residues. Germline lookup yields CDR1 MNHEY and CDR2 SMNVEV (reference sequence). V lost 5 bases and J lost 4; bases outside the gene matches: 1.

CDR3 sequence (DNA): TGTGCCAGCAAAGTGGAGATGAACACTGAAGCTTTCTTT. It codes for CASKVEMNTEAFF. The V gene is TRBV6-5, the J gene TRBJ1-1; D is unclear. Germline values: CDR1 MNHEY, CDR2 SVGAGI. The CDR3 has 13 amino acids. V shed 7 bases and J shed 0 bases, with 9 bases lying between them.

Turning to this clone: The junction differs from germline at one of its ends, possibly a read error. The CDR3, as DNA: TGTGCCAGCTCCCCACCGGGACTAGCGGGGGCCGAGCAGTTCTTC. This gives the protein CASSPPGLAGAEQFF. This chain links TRBV18 with TRBJ2-1, with 14 bases fitting TRBD2. Germline-derived CDR1 and CDR2 are KGHSH and LQKENI. There are 15 residues in the CDR3.

About this clone itself: The same CDR3 also results from other DNA sequences found in this sample. The V gene is TRBV6-5, the J gene TRBJ1-2; D not certain. With 5 bases removed from V and 0 bases from J, the gap between germline ends came to 7 bases. CDR1 and CDR2 (germline): MNHEY, SVGAGI. CDR3 length equals 13 residues. This chain's CDR3 is CASSRGANYGYTF. CDR3 nucleotides: TGTGCCAGCAGTCGCGGGGCTAACTATGGCTACACCTTC.